Each of the 10 T cell receptor beta chains below was sequenced from the same sample in a study of cytomegalovirus exposure and HLA in healthy donors. The primer mix had 60 Vbeta and 13 Jbeta primers. Here immunoSEQ multiplex PCR was the method, and the copy in TCRdb shows in-frame clones only, minus some. The sample carries about 88,000 clones, 70% to 90% recorded once. The sequenced sample consisted of PBMCs. These receptor sequences come from a young man in good health and CMV-seronegative.

The V and J genes are TRBV7-8 and TRBJ1-1; tentative D call: TRBD1 (6 bases). Per the germline V gene, CDR1 is SGHVS and CDR2 is FQNEAQ. Trimming took 1 base from V and 5 from J, leaving 17 bases between them. This CDR3 is built from 16 residues. The CDR3 DNA follows: TGTGCCAGCAGCTTAGTGCTCTCTATACAGGGTACTGAAGCTTTCTTT. Protein product: CASSLVLSIQGTEAFF.

This clone showed up just a few times. V gene TRBV2 combines with J gene TRBJ2-1; D is ambiguous. Germline lookup yields CDR1 SNHLY and CDR2 FYNNEI. Deletions cut 8 bases from V and 7 bases from J, with 18 bases between. This CDR3 spans 14 amino acids. The CDR3 reads CASAARPTPNEQFF. CDR3 bases: TGTGCCAGCGCTGCGCGCCCTACCCCGAATGAGCAGTTCTTC.

This chain connects TRBV5-4 to TRBJ2-2; 8 nucleotides align to TRBD2. With V trimmed by 5 bases and J by 2 bases, 5 bases remained unmatched. The CDR3 covers 15 residues. CDR1 and CDR2 from the germline V gene are SGHNT and YYREEE (reference sequence). The DNA of the CDR3 is TGTGCCAGCAGTACTAGCGGACAAAACACCGGGGAGCTGTTTTTT. It codes for CASSTSGQNTGELFF.

The rearrangement uses TRBV5-6 and TRBJ1-4; D is unclear. The V end lost 4 bases, the J end lost 0 bases, and 10 bases lay between the germline ends. The CDR3 loop spans 15 amino acids. Germline V gene sequence: CDR1 SGHDT, CDR2 YYEEEE. Here the CDR3 DNA reads TGTGCCAGCAGCCTTTACGGTGCAACTAATGAAAAACTGTTTTTT. Its translation is CASSLYGATNEKLFF.

The rearrangement links TRBV5-4 to TRBJ2-1, with 10 bases fitting TRBD2. J lost 1 base, V lost 2 bases, and 3 bases had no gene match. CDR3 length: 16 residues. CDR1 and CDR2 from the germline V gene are SGHNT and YYREEE (reference sequence). CDR3 loop: CASSFDSGRSYNEQFF. In DNA, the CDR3 is TGTGCCAGCAGCTTTGATAGCGGGAGGTCCTACAATGAGCAGTTCTTC. Drawing the rest from reference TRBV5-4 and TRBJ2-1, the complete variable domain is ETGVTQSPTHLIKTRGQQVTLRCSSQSGHNTVSWYQQALGQGPQFIFQYYREEENGRGNFPPRFSGLQFPNYSSELNVNALELDDSALYLCASSFDSGRSYNEQFFGPGTRLTVL.

This clone has a single count. The chain combines TRBV18 with TRBJ2-1, with D maybe TRBD2 (5 bases). Germline CDR1 and CDR2: KGHSH and LQKENI. Trimming pared 1 base from V and 6 bases from J, leaving 7 bases between. The length of the CDR3 is 13 residues. The CDR3 here is CASSPLGSNEQFF. CDR3 bases: TGTGCCAGCTCACCACTGGGGAGCAATGAGCAGTTCTTC.

The V gene is TRBV2, the J gene TRBJ2-3; a weak D match, TRBD2 (5 bases). Trimming took off 7 bases at V and 2 bases at J, with 7 bases between the two ends. In germline, CDR1 is SNHLY, CDR2 FYNNEI. The CDR3 spans 12 residues. In nucleotides, the CDR3 is TGTGCCAGCACCCGGGACACAGATACGCAGTATTTT. Its translation is CASTRDTDTQYF.

This rearrangement joins TRBV9 to TRBJ2-3; D is ambiguous. This CDR3 has 13 amino acids. CDR1 is SGDLS, CDR2 YYNGEE, per germline. Trimming cost V 2 bases and J 2 bases, with 6 bases left between them. The CDR3 DNA reads as TGTGCCAGCAGCGTGGCCCCCACAGATACGCAGTATTTT. It translates to CASSVAPTDTQYF.

The rearrangement uses TRBV5-5 and TRBJ2-7; D unclear. The CDR3 contains 13 residues. Germline values: CDR1 SGHKS, CDR2 YYEKEE (reference sequence). Between the trimmed V and J ends, which lost 2 bases and 3 bases, there was a span of 9 bases. CDR3 coding DNA: TGTGCCAGCAGCTTAATAATACACTACGAGCAGTACTTC. Translated: CASSLIIHYEQYF.

This chain connects TRBV18 to TRBJ2-3; tentative D call: TRBD2 (5 bases). Trimming left V 1 base short and J 2 bases short, with 10 bases between. CDR1 is KGHSH, CDR2 LQKENI, per germline. The length of the CDR3 is 15 residues. The CDR3 DNA reads as TGTGCCAGCTCACCACTTTCGAGGGACACAGATACGCAGTATTTT. It yields the protein CASSPLSRDTDTQYF.